This TCR beta chain was identified in a study of cytomegalovirus exposure and HLA in healthy donors. For the study at large: Samples from HLA-typed donors yielded about 85 million unique TCRs in an early data release.

Comments on this clone: Its cognate antigen is unknown.

It was with 60 Vbeta and 13 Jbeta primers that the PCR ran. Clones were sequenced by immunoSEQ multiplex PCR, and TCRdb holds only the in-frame ones, with some missing. In the table there are roughly 180,000 clones, 70% to 90% of which are singletons. V lost 4 bases and J lost 0, with 10 bases in between. The CDR3 totals 14 residues. CDR1 MNHEY and CDR2 SVGAGI come from the germline V gene. Study conclusions and caveats: In a later analysis, a genetic analysis reported fewer productive-TCR N-insertions in an Asian-associated ancestry cluster than the cohort average. Analyses of presence/absence relied on an assumption of roughly uniform sequencing depth across donors. 87-base-pair reads could not separate some V segments, including TRBV6-2 and TRBV6-3.

The TCR sequence derives from a woman younger than 30 in good health and CMV-seronegative. The sequenced material came from PBMCs. This chain connects TRBV6-5 to TRBJ2-7, with D uncertain. The CDR3 coding sequence is TGTGCCAGCAGTTCGCGGCAGAGCTCCTACGAGCAGTACTTC. Amino acid sequence: CASSSRQSSYEQYF.